This T cell receptor (beta chain) is from a study of OX40 agonist ivuxolimab in advanced cancers. Turning to the study itself: Patients receiving dose escalation had hepatocellular carcinoma, melanoma, renal cell or head and neck cancer.

V was cut by 4 bases and J by 8 bases, with 8 bases left in between. The CDR3 loop spans 12 amino acids. Per germline, CDR1 LNHDA and CDR2 SQIVND (reference sequence). Data came from immunoSEQ multiplex PCR; TCRdb stores just in-frame clones and leaves some out. The table shows tens of thousands of clones, with roughly 94% occurring only once. The sequenced sample was CD4+ or CD8+ T cells sorted from blood, obtained in a trial of the OX40 agonist ivuxolimab. The V gene is TRBV19, the J gene TRBJ1-4; weak D call: TRBD1 (5 bases). The receptor comes from an adult with an advanced solid tumor such as melanoma, head and neck, liver or kidney cancer. CDR3 nucleotide sequence: TGTGCCAGTAGTAGGGACCTCGAAAAACTGTTTTTT. Translated: CASSRDLEKLFF.